This T cell receptor (beta chain) was identified during a study of Ad26.COV2.S vaccination and SARS-CoV-2 variants. Study in general: Participants got Ad26.COV2.S intramuscularly, once or twice 56 days apart.

Profiling relied on immunoSEQ multiplex PCR, and the TCRdb table lists in-frame clones only, not all of them. The sample lists 300,000 to 400,000 clones, around 86% occurring once. Deletions cut 1 base from V and 7 bases from J, with 5 bases between. There are 12 residues in the CDR3. Germline CDR1 SEHNR, CDR2 FQNEAQ (reference sequence). Treatment: 15 to 20 received Ad26.COV2.S at low or high dose, single or two shots; roughly 5 received placebo; per-sample allocation not given. Material that was analyzed had been drawn on day 63 after the first vaccine or placebo injection. As to this clone: The sample contains more than one DNA sequence encoding this CDR3.

The V gene is TRBV7-9, the J gene TRBJ2-1; D gene uncertain. This receptor was obtained from a person aged 18 to 59 who received the Ad26.COV2.S COVID-19 vaccine or a placebo. The sample was peripheral blood, taken in a trial of Ad26.COV2.S vaccine versus placebo. CDR3 bases: TGTGCCAGCAGCTTAGTTGTGAATGAGCAGTTCTTC. It encodes CASSLVVNEQFF.